The 10 T cell receptor beta chains below all came from one sample that was sequenced in a study of T cell repertoires in cytomegalovirus infection. TCRdb itself ran the reads through MiXCR, one entry per CDR3 protein. This sample has some 560,000 distinct CDR3 sequences, with roughly 42% found just once. No antigen has been assigned to these receptors. This sample comprised cultured PBMCs, obtained from culture after CMV antigen stimulation. These receptors were taken from a human donor in good health (CMV status not recorded). Some clones in this sample may be carry-over from other donors' samples.

The genes are TRBV7-8 and TRBJ2-7, with 11 nucleotides matching TRBD2. Germline CDR1 SGHVS, CDR2 FQNEAQ. With V trimmed by 5 bases and J by 3 bases, 6 bases remained unmatched. The CDR3 extends over 15 amino acids. The CDR3 spells CASSPLAGAFYEQYF. The CDR3 region has the DNA TGTGCCAGCAGCCCACTAGCGGGGGCATTCTACGAGCAGTACTTC.

J is TRBJ2-4 and V is TRBV6-2 or TRBV6-3, with D possibly TRBD1 on 6 matching bases. CDR1 is MNHEY, CDR2 SVGEGT, per germline. V dropped 10 bases and J dropped 0 bases, with 16 bases sitting between them. The CDR3 has 15 amino acids. The CDR3 loop reads CAIATQGLAKNIQYF. The CDR3, as DNA: TGTGCCATCGCCACACAGGGCCTAGCCAAAAACATTCAGTACTTC.

The rearrangement links TRBV6-6 to TRBJ2-3, with D perhaps given as TRBD1 or TRBD2 (6 bases each). Germline assignment: CDR1 MNHNY and CDR2 SVGAGI (reference sequence). The length of the CDR3 is 14 residues. Trimming cost V 4 bases and J 6 bases, with 14 bases left between them. CDR3 bases: TGTGCCAGCAGTTCGGGGGCTCAGTGGGATACGCAGTATTTT. Protein sequence: CASSSGAQWDTQYF.

At least ten counts were recorded for this clonotype. V usage is TRBV7-2 and J usage is TRBJ1-4; 9 nucleotides match TRBD1. J was trimmed by 8 bases and V by 3 bases; bases with no gene match: 4. The length of the CDR3 is 14 residues. Germline V gene lookup returns CDR1 SGHTA and CDR2 FQGNSA. CDR3 in DNA: TGTGCCAGCAGCTTTCAGACAGGGGGAGAAAAACTGTTTTTT. Its translation: CASSFQTGGEKLFF.

The V call is TRBV3-1, the J call TRBJ2-2, with a tentative D call TRBD2 (6 bases). CDR1 LGHDT and CDR2 YNNKEL come from the germline V gene (reference sequence). This CDR3 is built from 15 residues. Trimming removed 5 bases at V and 3 bases at J, with 13 bases between. The CDR3 protein is CASSLRGVDTGELFF. The CDR3 DNA sequence: TGTGCCAGCAGCTTGCGGGGAGTGGACACCGGGGAGCTGTTTTTT.

This clonotype turned up a few times. The chain combines TRBV7-2 with TRBJ2-5; TRBD2 aligns across 10 bases. Losses at the gene ends were 4 bases for V and 3 bases for J; bases not matched to a gene: 8. The length of the CDR3 is 16 residues. Germline V gene lookup returns CDR1 SGHTA and CDR2 FQGNSA. CDR3 sequence reads: CASSSYLAGDKETQYF. The DNA for the CDR3 is TGTGCCAGCAGCTCGTATCTAGCGGGGGATAAAGAGACCCAGTACTTC.

This clonotype has at least ten counts. The chain employs TRBV7-8 and TRBJ2-7; maybe TRBD2 (5 bases). CDR1 SGHVS and CDR2 FQNEAQ come from the germline V gene. V dropped 8 bases and J dropped 4 bases, with 15 bases sitting between them. The CDR3 loop spans 13 amino acids. The CDR3 loop reads CASAPWGAYEQYF. Written as DNA, the CDR3 is TGTGCCAGCGCGCCTTGGGGAGCGTACGAGCAGTACTTC.

The V and J genes are TRBV4-3 and TRBJ2-3; 8 positions agree with TRBD1. This CDR3 is 17 amino acids long. Looked up from germline, CDR1 is LGHNA and CDR2 is YSLEER. The V and J ends lost 0 bases and 1 base, in that order; junction bases with no gene match: 6. The chain's CDR3 is CASSQETGEVGTDTQYF. In DNA, the CDR3 is TGCGCCAGCAGCCAAGAGACAGGGGAAGTGGGCACAGATACGCAGTATTTT.

The rearrangement joins TRBV4-1 to TRBJ1-5; D call uncertain. Germline loops: CDR1 MGHRA, CDR2 YSYEKL. V dropped 1 base and J dropped 3 bases, with 16 bases sitting between them. The CDR3 contains 17 residues. The CDR3 spells CASSQAPARGINQPQHF. CDR3 bases: TGCGCCAGCAGCCAAGCCCCCGCCCGAGGGATCAATCAGCCCCAGCATTTT.

The V call is TRBV4-3, the J call TRBJ1-1; D unresolved. Trimming cost V 1 base and J 8 bases, with 11 bases left between them. The germline gives CDR1 LGHNA, CDR2 YSLEER. The CDR3 length is 13 residues. The CDR3 is CASSQVRTAEAFF. CDR3 nucleotides: TGCGCCAGCAGCCAAGTACGGACTGCAGAAGCTTTCTTT.